These 9 T cell receptor beta chains were all obtained from the same sample, sequenced in a study of OX40 agonist ivuxolimab in advanced cancers. Generated by immunoSEQ multiplex PCR, the TCRdb table keeps only in-frame clones and is missing some. The table records about 20,000 clones, about three quarters of them present only once. The sample here was CD4+ or CD8+ T cells sorted from blood, taken in a trial of the OX40 agonist ivuxolimab. These receptor sequences come from an adult with an advanced solid tumor such as melanoma, head and neck, liver or kidney cancer.

The rearrangement links TRBV7-2 to TRBJ2-3; TRBD2 is a possible D gene (6 bases). The CDR3 consists of 16 residues. Trimming took off 1 base at V and 5 bases at J, with 16 bases between the two ends. Germline V lookup: CDR1 SGHTA, CDR2 FQGNSA. The CDR3 sequence: CASSLESGVGQDTQYF. In DNA form, the CDR3 reads TGTGCCAGCAGCTTAGAATCGGGAGTAGGACAAGATACGCAGTATTTT.

This chain links TRBV9 with TRBJ1-4, with D unresolved. Looked up from germline, CDR1 is SGDLS and CDR2 is YYNGEE. The V and J ends lost 5 bases and 5 bases respectively, with 16 bases between them. The CDR3 has 15 residues. CDR3 nucleotide sequence: TGTGCCAGCAGTTCCTCGGACTCCAGAAATGAAAAACTGTTTTTT. It translates to CASSSSDSRNEKLFF.

The chain is built from TRBV5-1 and TRBJ2-7; D is unresolved. The CDR3 has 13 residues. Germline assignment: CDR1 SGHRS and CDR2 YFSETQ. V shed 4 bases and J shed 5 bases, with 13 bases lying between them. The CDR3 DNA reads as TGCGCCAGCAGCAAAGACTTAATCCACGAGCAGTACTTC. This encodes CASSKDLIHEQYF.

V and J are TRBV5-6 and TRBJ1-2, with D maybe TRBD1 (5 bases). Deletions cut 4 bases from V and 4 bases from J, with 17 bases between. The length of the CDR3 is 15 residues. Germline lookup yields CDR1 SGHDT and CDR2 YYEEEE. The CDR3 nucleotides are TGTGCCAGCAGCCCCACCTTTAGGGGAAGCTATGGCTACACCTTC. Its translation: CASSPTFRGSYGYTF.

Remarks on this clone: The sample carries other DNA sequences with the same CDR3. J is TRBJ1-1 and V is TRBV6-5, with a weak D call TRBD1 (5 bases). Germline V gene lookup returns CDR1 MNHEY and CDR2 SVGAGI. The CDR3 loop spans 13 amino acids. V was clipped by 5 bases and J by 1 base, with 8 bases between them. The CDR3 protein is CASSPQGNTEAFF. For the CDR3, the DNA is TGTGCCAGCAGTCCGCAGGGGAACACTGAAGCTTTCTTT.

V usage is TRBV7-9 and J usage is TRBJ1-2; 8 bases line up with TRBD1. V dropped 4 bases and J dropped 7; count of bases not matched to a gene: 8. CDR3 length: 14 residues. Germline assignment: CDR1 SEHNR and CDR2 FQNEAQ (reference sequence). For the CDR3, the DNA is TGTGCCAGCAGCTCAGGACAGGGAATGAGTGGCTACACCTTC. Protein sequence: CASSSGQGMSGYTF.

V usage is TRBV5-1 and J usage is TRBJ2-4, with D possibly being TRBD1 (6 bases). V lost 1 base to trimming and J lost 0 bases, with 17 bases between them. The length of the CDR3 is 18 residues. Germline CDR1 SGHRS, CDR2 YFSETQ. The CDR3 is CASSLRPRTELAKNIQYF. In DNA, the CDR3 is TGCGCCAGCAGCTTGAGACCGAGGACAGAGCTAGCCAAAAACATTCAGTACTTC. Drawing the rest from reference TRBV5-1 and TRBJ2-4, the complete variable domain is KAGVTQTPRYLIKTRGQQVTLSCSPISGHRSVSWYQQTPGQGLQFLFEYFSETQRNKGNFPGRFSGRQFSNSRSEMNVSTLELGDSALYLCASSLRPRTELAKNIQYFGAGTRLSVL.

This chain joins TRBV5-1 and TRBJ2-3; TRBD2 might be the D (7 bases). This CDR3 is built from 15 residues. V was cut by 4 bases and J by 3 bases, with 15 bases left in between. In germline, CDR1 is SGHRS, CDR2 YFSETQ. CDR3 DNA sequence: TGCGCCAGCAGCGGAAGGGGGGGAGGTACAGATACGCAGTATTTT. This gives the protein CASSGRGGGTDTQYF.

The chain carries TRBV19 and TRBJ2-1; D uncertain. The CDR3 consists of 13 residues. Germline V gives CDR1 LNHDA, CDR2 SQIVND (reference sequence). Trimming pared 3 bases from V and 2 bases from J, leaving 5 bases between. CDR3: CASSIRPYNEQFF. Here the CDR3 DNA reads TGTGCCAGTAGTATTCGACCCTACAATGAGCAGTTCTTC. The complete variable domain, with remaining parts taken from reference TRBV19 and TRBJ2-1, reads DGGITQSPKYLFRKEGQNVTLSCEQNLNHDAMYWYRQDPGQGLRLIYYSQIVNDFQKGDIAEGYSVSREKKESFPLTVTSAQKNPTAFYLCASSIRPYNEQFFGPGTRLTVL.